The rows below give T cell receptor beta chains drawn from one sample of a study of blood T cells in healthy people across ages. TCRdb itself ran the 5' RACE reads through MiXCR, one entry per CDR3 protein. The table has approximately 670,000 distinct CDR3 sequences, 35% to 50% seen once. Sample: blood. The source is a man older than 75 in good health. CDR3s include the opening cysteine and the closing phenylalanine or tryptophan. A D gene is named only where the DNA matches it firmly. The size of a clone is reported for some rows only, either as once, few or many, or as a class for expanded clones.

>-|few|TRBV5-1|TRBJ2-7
TGCGCCAGCTGGTCAGGAAACATGCCCTACGAGCAGTACTTC
CASWSGNMPYEQYF
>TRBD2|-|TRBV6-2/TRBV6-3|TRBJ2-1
TGTGCCAGCAACTTAGGACTAGCGGGTCAGTTCTTC
CASNLGLAGQFF
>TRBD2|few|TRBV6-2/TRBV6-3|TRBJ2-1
TGTGCCAGCAGTTACTCGAAGCTAGCGGGATCTGGTGAGCAGTTCTTC
CASSYSKLAGSGEQFF
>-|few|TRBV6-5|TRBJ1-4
TGTGCCAGCAGGTACCTTGCCCTGGGAGGACGTGAGGAAGGGGAAAAACTGTTTTTT
CASRYLALGGREEGEKLFF
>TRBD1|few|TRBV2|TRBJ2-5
TGTGCCAGCACCTATCCCACAGGGGTGGGAGAGACCCAGTACTTC
CASTYPTGVGETQYF
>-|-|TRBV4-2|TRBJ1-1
TGTGCCAGCAGCCAGGGATTGGTTGGTTACACTGAAGCTTTCTTT
CASSQGLVGYTEAFF
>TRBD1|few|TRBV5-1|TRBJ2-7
TGCGCCAGCAGCTTGGAGGACAGGACCTACGAGCAGTACTTC
CASSLEDRTYEQYF
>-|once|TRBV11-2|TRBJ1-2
TGTGCCAGCAGCGTAGGGAGTCCCGGGAGCTACACCTTC
CASSVGSPGSYTF
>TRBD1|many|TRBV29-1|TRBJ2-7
TGCAGCGTTTCGTTCAGGGGGACGAATCGGGACGAGCAGTACTTC
CSVSFRGTNRDEQYF
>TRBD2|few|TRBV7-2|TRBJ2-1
TGTGCCAGCAGCTTTGGCGGGGGGGCCCCCAATGAGCAGTTCTTC
CASSFGGGAPNEQFF
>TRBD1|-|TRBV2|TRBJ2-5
TGTGCCAGCAGCGGACAGGGATTGGGTAAACAAGAGACCCAGTACTTC
CASSGQGLGKQETQYF
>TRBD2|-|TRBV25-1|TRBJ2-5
TGTGCCAGCAGTGATCGAGCAGGACTAGCGGGAGTTGAGACCCAGTACTTC
CASSDRAGLAGVETQYF
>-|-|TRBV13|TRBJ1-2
TGTGCCAGCAGTGTTAGGGGGAACTATGGCTACACCTTC
CASSVRGNYGYTF
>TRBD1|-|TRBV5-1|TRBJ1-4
TGCGCCAGCAGCTCGACAGGGGCCGATGTTGAAAAACTGTTTTTT
CASSSTGADVEKLFF
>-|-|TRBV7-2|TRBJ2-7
TGTGCCAGCAGCTTAGCGACGGCTCTTAATGAGCAGTACTTC
CASSLATALNEQYF
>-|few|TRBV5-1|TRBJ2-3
TGCGCCAGCAGCTTGGCCGCTAGCATTGGCGGTGGTCGTGAAGATACGCAGTATTTT
CASSLAASIGGGREDTQYF
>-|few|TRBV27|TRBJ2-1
TGTGCCAGCAGTCAAACTAGGAATGAGCAGTTCTTC
CASSQTRNEQFF
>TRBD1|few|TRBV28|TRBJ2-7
TGTGCCAGCAGTTTTGTGGGACAGCTAGAGTACGAGCAGTACTTC
CASSFVGQLEYEQYF
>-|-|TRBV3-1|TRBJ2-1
TGTGCCAGCAGTGCGGGACGGGCCAATGAGCAGTTCTTC
CASSAGRANEQFF
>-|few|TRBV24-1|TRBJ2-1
TGTGCCACCAGTGACCGGCGAAAAAACTCCTACAATGAGCAGTTCTTC
CATSDRRKNSYNEQFF
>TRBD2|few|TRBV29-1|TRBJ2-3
TGCAGCGGCTCAGCGGGAGTGACAGATACGCAGTATTTT
CSGSAGVTDTQYF
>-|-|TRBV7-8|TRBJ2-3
TGTGCCAGCGGCCCCAGATCGGGTCTAGTGGTCGAGCAGTATTTT
CASGPRSGLVVEQYF
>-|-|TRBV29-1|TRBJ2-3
TGCAGCGTTGGGGGGGCCACCTCCACAGATACGCAGTATTTT
CSVGGATSTDTQYF
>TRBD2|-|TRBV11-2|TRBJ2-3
TGTGCCAGCAGCTTATTCAGCGGGAGGACCACAGATACGCAGTATTTT
CASSLFSGRTTDTQYF
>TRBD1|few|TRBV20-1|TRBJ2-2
TGCAGTGCGGGGAAGGGACAGGGTAACACCGGGGAGCTGTTTTTT
CSAGKGQGNTGELFF
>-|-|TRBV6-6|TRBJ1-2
TGTGCCAGCAGTTACTCGAGGACCCCCGAGGTTCTTGGCTACACCTTC
CASSYSRTPEVLGYTF
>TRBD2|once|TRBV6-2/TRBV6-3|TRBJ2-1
TGTGCCAGCAGTTATGGCGGGAGGGCCGATGAGCAGTTCTTC
CASSYGGRADEQFF
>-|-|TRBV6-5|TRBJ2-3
TGTGCCAGCAGTTATCGTCAGGGGCAGACTTATACGCAGTATTTT
CASSYRQGQTYTQYF
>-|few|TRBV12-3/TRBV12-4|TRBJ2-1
TGTGCCAGCAGTTTTTCCCCTTCGTTTAGCCAGCAGTTCTTC
CASSFSPSFSQQFF
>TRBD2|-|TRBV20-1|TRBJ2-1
TGCAGTGCCCAAGGAGGGACTAGCGGGGGGGCCGCAAATAATGAGCAGTTCTTC
CSAQGGTSGGAANNEQFF
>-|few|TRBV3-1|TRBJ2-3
TGTGCCAGCAGCCAAGAAGGGACCCAGAGCACAGATACGCAGTATTTT
CASSQEGTQSTDTQYF
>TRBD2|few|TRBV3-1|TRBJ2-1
TGTGCCAGCAGCCCCGGGACTAGAGACAATGAGCAGTTCTTC
CASSPGTRDNEQFF
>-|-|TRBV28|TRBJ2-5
TGTGCCAGCACGAAAAGGGACCCGATGGATGGGACCCAGTACTTC
CASTKRDPMDGTQYF
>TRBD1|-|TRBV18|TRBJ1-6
TGTGCCAGCTCAGCATTTCAGTATGCGGACAGGGAAAATTCACCCCTCCACTTT
CASSAFQYADRENSPLHF
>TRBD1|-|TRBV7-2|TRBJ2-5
TGTGCCAGCAGCTTAGGGGAGGACAGGGGTGAGACCCAGTACTTC
CASSLGEDRGETQYF
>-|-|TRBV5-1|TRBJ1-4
TGCGCCAGCAGCTCGGGACTGCCCAATGAAAAACTGTTTTTT
CASSSGLPNEKLFF
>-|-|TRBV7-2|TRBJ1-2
TGTGCCAGCAGCTTAGGGGGGGGACGGCGTGGCTACACCTTC
CASSLGGGRRGYTF
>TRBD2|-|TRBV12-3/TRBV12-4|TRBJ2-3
TGTGCCAGCAGTTCCCGGACTAGCGGGGCCACAGATACGCAGTATTTT
CASSSRTSGATDTQYF
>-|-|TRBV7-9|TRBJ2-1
TGTGCCAGCAGCTTAGGGGGGGGGGCCAGAGACGAGCAGTTCTTC
CASSLGGGARDEQFF
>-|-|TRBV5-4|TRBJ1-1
TGTGCCGGCAGCCCCCGTGCTGCGGGGAACACTGAAGCTTTCTTT
CAGSPRAAGNTEAFF